Shown below are 9 T cell receptor beta chains from a single sample sequenced in a study of PD-L1 blockade in urothelial cancer. Indicated time point: pretreatment peripheral blood. The table came from immunoSEQ multiplex PCR; TCRdb's copy has only in-frame clones and leaves some out. The sample shows around 34,000 clones, approximately 80% of them seen only once. The sample in question was PBMCs, obtained around atezolizumab (anti-PD-L1) treatment. The receptors stem from a man at least 80 years old with urothelial cancer.

The chain has TRBV29-1 and TRBJ2-1; maybe TRBD1 (6 bases). This CDR3 has 14 residues. Germline values: CDR1 SQVTM, CDR2 ANQGSEA. Trimming shortened V by 3 bases and J by 3 bases, and 12 bases separated the two germline ends. The chain's CDR3 is CSVELDRNYNEQFF. The CDR3 region has the DNA TGCAGCGTTGAGCTCGACAGGAACTACAATGAGCAGTTCTTC.

This chain connects TRBV6-5 to TRBJ2-3, with D possibly matching TRBD2 (5 bases). There are 14 residues in the CDR3. The ends were cut back, 6 bases at V and 4 bases at J, with 14 bases in the middle. Per germline, CDR1 MNHEY and CDR2 SVGAGI. The CDR3 loop is CASRAGIGADTQYF. CDR3 nucleotides: TGTGCCAGCAGGGCGGGTATCGGTGCAGATACGCAGTATTTT.

V gene TRBV7-2 combines with J gene TRBJ2-2; no reliable D call. Per the germline V gene, CDR1 is SGHTA and CDR2 is FQGNSA. This CDR3 region has 13 residues. V lost 3 bases to trimming and J lost 6 bases, with 8 bases between them. In DNA form, the CDR3 reads TGTGCCAGCAGCTTTAGCCCCTCCGGGGAGCTGTTTTTT. It translates to CASSFSPSGELFF. The full variable domain, in which reference TRBV7-2 and TRBJ2-2 provide the parts outside the CDR3, is GAGVSQSPSNKVTEKGKDVELRCDPISGHTALYWYRQSLGQGLEFLIYFQGNSAPDKSGLPSDRFSAERTGGSVSTLTIQRTQQEDSAVYLCASSFSPSGELFFGEGSRLTVL.

J is TRBJ2-3 and V is TRBV27, with unresolved D. CDR1 and CDR2 from the germline V gene are MNHEY and SMNVEV (reference sequence). The V and J ends lost 1 base and 1 base respectively, with 12 bases between them. This CDR3 is built from 16 residues. CDR3 sequence (DNA): TGTGCCAGCAGTTTATTCGGCGGTACTCGCACAGATACGCAGTATTTT. Translation: CASSLFGGTRTDTQYF.

The chain joins TRBV19 to TRBJ2-2; tentatively, D is TRBD1 (5 bases). Germline CDR1 and CDR2: LNHDA and SQIVND (reference sequence). The CDR3 consists of 16 residues. V was shortened by 8 bases and J by 1 base, with 17 bases between the two germline ends. The CDR3 protein is CASRSDLTENTGELFF. Written as DNA, the CDR3 is TGTGCCAGTCGTTCGGACCTGACAGAGAACACCGGGGAGCTGTTTTTT.

This chain joins TRBV5-6 and TRBJ2-7; maybe TRBD2 (6 bases). The CDR3 loop spans 16 amino acids. With 3 bases removed from V and 3 bases from J, the gap between germline ends came to 19 bases. Germline V gene sequence: CDR1 SGHDT, CDR2 YYEEEE. CDR3 bases: TGTGCCAGCAGCTCGGCCGGGCCCGGGACTTTCTACGAGCAGTACTTC. Translation: CASSSAGPGTFYEQYF.

V and J are TRBV5-5 and TRBJ2-3; D is uncertain. CDR1 SGHKS and CDR2 YYEKEE come from the germline V gene (reference sequence). Trimming shortened V by 0 bases and J by 2 bases, and 10 bases separated the two germline ends. There are 15 residues in the CDR3. As DNA, the CDR3 is TGTGCCAGCAGCTTGGAAGGCAGGTCCACAGATACGCAGTATTTT. Translation: CASSLEGRSTDTQYF.

This chain connects TRBV11-3 to TRBJ2-2, with D possibly being TRBD2 (5 bases). The germline V gene encodes CDR1 SGHNT and CDR2 YENEEA. V lost 5 bases and J 1 base, leaving 8 bases between the germline ends. This CDR3 region has 14 residues. CDR3 residues: CASSHGVNTGELFF. The DNA for the CDR3 is TGTGCCAGCAGCCACGGGGTGAACACCGGGGAGCTGTTTTTT.

The rearrangement joins TRBV6-1 to TRBJ1-5, with 9 bases aligning to TRBD1. Germline V lookup: CDR1 MNHNS, CDR2 SASEGT. V shed 4 bases and J 4 bases; nucleotides not matched to a gene: 11. The CDR3 sequence is 17 residues long. CDR3: CASSGPGQGTTNQPQHF. The CDR3 DNA reads as TGTGCCAGCAGTGGACCGGGACAGGGAACTACGAATCAGCCCCAGCATTTT.